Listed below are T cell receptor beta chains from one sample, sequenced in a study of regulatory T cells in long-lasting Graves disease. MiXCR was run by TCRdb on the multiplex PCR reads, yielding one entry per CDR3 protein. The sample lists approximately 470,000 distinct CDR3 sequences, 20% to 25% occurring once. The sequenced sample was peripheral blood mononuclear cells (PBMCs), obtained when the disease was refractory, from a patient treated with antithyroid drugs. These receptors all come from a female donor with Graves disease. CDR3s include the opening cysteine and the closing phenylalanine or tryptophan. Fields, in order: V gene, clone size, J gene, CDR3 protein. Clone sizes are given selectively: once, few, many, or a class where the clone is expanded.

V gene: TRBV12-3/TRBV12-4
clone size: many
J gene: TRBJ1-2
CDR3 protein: CASSLGPLRVGYTF

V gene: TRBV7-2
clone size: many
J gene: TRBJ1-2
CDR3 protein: CASSLGGVWGQGPPNYGYTF

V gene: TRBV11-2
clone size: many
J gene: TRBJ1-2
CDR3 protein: CANLRSNYGYTF

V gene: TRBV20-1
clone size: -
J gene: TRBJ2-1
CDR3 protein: CSAMGGSSYNEQSF

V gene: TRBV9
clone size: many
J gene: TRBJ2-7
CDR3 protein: CASSGSGRGPYEQYF

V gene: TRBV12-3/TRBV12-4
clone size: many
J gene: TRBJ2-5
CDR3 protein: CASTRKGGAGSQETQYF

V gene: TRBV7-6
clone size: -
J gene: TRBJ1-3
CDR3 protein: CASSQIPGSTSGNTIYF

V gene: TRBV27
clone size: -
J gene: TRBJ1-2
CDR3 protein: CANSTGQNYGYTF

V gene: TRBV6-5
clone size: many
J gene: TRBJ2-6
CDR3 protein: CASSSRSRGANVLTF

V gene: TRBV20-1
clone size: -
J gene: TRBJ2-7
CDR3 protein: CSASRSGILYF

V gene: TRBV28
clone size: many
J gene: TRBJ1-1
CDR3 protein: CASSSTPHHTPVAEAFF

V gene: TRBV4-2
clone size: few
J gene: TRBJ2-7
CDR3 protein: CASSGTPLLEQYF

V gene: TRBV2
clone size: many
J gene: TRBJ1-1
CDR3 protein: CASSQDRPKGGTEAFF

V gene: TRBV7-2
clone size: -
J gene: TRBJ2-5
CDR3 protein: CTSYQRKLISGGVMETQYF

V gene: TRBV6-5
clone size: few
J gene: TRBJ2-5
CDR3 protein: CASSYGPGGQETQYF

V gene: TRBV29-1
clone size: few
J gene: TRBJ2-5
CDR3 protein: CSVRPSGSPETQYF

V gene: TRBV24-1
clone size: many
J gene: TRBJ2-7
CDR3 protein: CATSGTSGSYEQYF

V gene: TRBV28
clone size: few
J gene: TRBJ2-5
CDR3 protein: CASNAGLQETQYF

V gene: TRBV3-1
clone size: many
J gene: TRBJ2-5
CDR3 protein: CASSQIETQYF

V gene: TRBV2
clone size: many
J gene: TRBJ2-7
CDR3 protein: CASSEGTVSSYEQYF

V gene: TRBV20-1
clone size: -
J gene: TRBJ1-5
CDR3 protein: CSAQSIDRFNQPQHF

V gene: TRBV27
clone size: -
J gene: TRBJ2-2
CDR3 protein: CASGARDAGELFF

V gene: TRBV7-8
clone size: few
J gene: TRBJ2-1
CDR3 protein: CASSSDPDQLVFYNEQFF

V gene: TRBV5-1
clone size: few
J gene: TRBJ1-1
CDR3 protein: CASSLKSGGNTEAFF

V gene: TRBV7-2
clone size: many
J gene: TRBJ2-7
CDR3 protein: CASRRDGIPYEQYF

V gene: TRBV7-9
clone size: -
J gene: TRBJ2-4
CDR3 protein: CASSSRQGAKNIQYF

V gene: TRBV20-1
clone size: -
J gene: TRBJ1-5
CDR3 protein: CSAPRDEGMQPQHF

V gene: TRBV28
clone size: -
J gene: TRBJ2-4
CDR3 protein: CASSLQIDRGEKNIQYF

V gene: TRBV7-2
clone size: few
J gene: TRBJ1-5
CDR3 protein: CASSLYDSNQPQHF

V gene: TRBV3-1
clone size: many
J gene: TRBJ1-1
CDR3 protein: CASSQGSNTEAFF

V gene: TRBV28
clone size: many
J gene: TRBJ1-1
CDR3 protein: CASSLWGGTEAFF

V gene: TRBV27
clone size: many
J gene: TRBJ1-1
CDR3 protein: CASRMNTEAFF

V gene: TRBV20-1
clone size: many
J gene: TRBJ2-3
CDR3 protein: CSASSGRAFISTDTQYF

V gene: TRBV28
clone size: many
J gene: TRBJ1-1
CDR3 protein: CASSARGRGNTEAFF

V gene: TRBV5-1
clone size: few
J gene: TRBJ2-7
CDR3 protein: CASSWGPSGDGYEQYF

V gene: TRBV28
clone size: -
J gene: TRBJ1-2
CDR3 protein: CASSLAGNPNYGYTF

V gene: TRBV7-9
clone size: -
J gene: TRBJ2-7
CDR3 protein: CASSSGLTSSYEQYF

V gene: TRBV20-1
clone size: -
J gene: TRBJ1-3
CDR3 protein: CSATRAISGNTIYF

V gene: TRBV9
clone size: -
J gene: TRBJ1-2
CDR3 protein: CASSVSPRRNSNYGYTF

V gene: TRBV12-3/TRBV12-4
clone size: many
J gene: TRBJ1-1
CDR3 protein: CASSFDIPNTEAFF

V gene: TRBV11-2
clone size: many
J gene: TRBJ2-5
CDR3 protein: CASSLGLAGQETQYF

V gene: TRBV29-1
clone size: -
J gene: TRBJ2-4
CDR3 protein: CSVEERGLAKNIQYF